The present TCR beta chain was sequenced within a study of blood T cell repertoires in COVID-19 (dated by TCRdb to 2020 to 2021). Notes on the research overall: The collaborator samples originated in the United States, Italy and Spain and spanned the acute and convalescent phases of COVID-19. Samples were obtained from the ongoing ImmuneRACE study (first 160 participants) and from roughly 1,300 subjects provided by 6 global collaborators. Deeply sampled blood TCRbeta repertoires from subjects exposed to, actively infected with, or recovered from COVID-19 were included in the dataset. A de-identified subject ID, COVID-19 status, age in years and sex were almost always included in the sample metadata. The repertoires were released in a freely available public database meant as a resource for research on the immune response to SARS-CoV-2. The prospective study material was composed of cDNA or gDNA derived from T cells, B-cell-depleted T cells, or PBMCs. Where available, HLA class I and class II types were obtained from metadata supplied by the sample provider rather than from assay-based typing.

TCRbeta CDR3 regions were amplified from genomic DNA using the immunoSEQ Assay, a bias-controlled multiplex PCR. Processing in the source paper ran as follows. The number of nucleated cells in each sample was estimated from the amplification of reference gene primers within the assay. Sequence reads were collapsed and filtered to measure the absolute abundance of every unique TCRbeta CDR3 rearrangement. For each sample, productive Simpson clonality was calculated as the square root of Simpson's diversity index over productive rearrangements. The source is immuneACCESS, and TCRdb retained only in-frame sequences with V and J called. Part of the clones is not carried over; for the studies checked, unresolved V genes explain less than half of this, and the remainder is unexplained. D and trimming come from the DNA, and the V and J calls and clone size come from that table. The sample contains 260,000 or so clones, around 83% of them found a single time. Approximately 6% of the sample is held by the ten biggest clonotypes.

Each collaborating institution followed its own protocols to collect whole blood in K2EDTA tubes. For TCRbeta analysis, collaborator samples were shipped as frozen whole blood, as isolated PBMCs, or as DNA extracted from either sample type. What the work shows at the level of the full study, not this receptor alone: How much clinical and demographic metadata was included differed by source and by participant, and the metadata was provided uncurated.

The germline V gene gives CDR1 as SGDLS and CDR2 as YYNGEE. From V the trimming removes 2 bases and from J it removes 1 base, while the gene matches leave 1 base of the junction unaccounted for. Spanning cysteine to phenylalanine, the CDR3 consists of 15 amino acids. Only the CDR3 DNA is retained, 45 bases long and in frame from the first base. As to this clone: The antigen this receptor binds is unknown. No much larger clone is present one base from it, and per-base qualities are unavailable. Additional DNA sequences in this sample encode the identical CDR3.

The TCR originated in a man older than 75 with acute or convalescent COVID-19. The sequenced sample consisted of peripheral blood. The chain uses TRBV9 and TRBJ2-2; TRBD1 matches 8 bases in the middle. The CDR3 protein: CASSVGQGNTGELFF. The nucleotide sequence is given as TGTGCCAGCAGCGTCGGACAGGGGAACACCGGGGAGCTGTTTTTT.